This is a list of T cell receptor beta chains from one sample in a study of blood T cells in healthy people across ages. TCRdb re-called the 5' RACE reads with MiXCR, one entry per CDR3 protein. The data contain over 950,000 distinct CDR3 sequences, roughly 51% of them singletons. Sequences were obtained from blood. Receptors originate from an older woman in good health. The conserved cysteine and the conserved F or W are not part of the CDR3 here. Fields, in order: D gene, J gene, V gene, CDR3 protein. The D gene is left open where the match is weak.

D: TRBD2; J: TRBJ2-5; V: TRBV29-1; CDR3: SVLGVAGLQETQY
D: TRBD1; J: TRBJ2-2; V: TRBV12-3/TRBV12-4; CDR3: ASSLTGGHGELF
D: TRBD2; J: .; V: TRBV29-1; CDR3: SVKTSVSYNEQY
D: .; J: .; V: TRBV7-9; CDR3: AGSFVQGVETQY
D: TRBD1; J: TRBJ1-5; V: TRBV29-1; CDR3: SAGDRVNQPQH
D: .; J: TRBJ2-3; V: TRBV4-2; CDR3: ASSHQSGKTDTQY
D: TRBD2; J: .; V: TRBV4-1; CDR3: ASSQQLAGFYEQY
D: .; J: TRBJ2-3; V: TRBV6-2/TRBV6-3; CDR3: ASGLRDTRY
D: .; J: TRBJ2-3; V: TRBV12-3/TRBV12-4; CDR3: ASSLSNLPTDTQY
D: .; J: TRBJ2-1; V: TRBV7-3; CDR3: ASSLDSQSYNEQF
D: .; J: .; V: TRBV20-1; CDR3: SAEPTNRNYEQY
D: .; J: TRBJ2-1; V: TRBV19; CDR3: ASSIVRDEQF
D: TRBD2; J: TRBJ2-7; V: TRBV10-3; CDR3: AISESLSPGGGKSYEQY
D: .; J: TRBJ1-5; V: TRBV10-3; CDR3: AISGLDNNQPQH
D: TRBD1; J: TRBJ2-5; V: TRBV4-1; CDR3: ASSQGQGEQETQY
D: TRBD1; J: TRBJ2-7; V: TRBV10-2; CDR3: ASSGGTGIYYEQY
D: TRBD2; J: TRBJ2-5; V: TRBV18; CDR3: ASSPRTSEKETQY
D: .; J: TRBJ1-4; V: TRBV29-1; CDR3: SVGTNSWNEKLF
D: TRBD1; J: TRBJ1-2; V: TRBV7-2; CDR3: ASSALQGAYGYT
D: .; J: TRBJ2-1; V: TRBV20-1; CDR3: SAGLPGRSDNEQF
D: .; J: TRBJ1-1; V: TRBV4-1; CDR3: ASSQDRLREAF
D: .; J: TRBJ1-2; V: TRBV9; CDR3: ASSPAGANYGYT
D: TRBD1; J: TRBJ2-6; V: TRBV7-3; CDR3: ASSLGTGSPGANVLT
D: TRBD1; J: TRBJ1-2; V: TRBV20-1; CDR3: SVPDRLDYGYT
D: TRBD2; J: TRBJ2-3; V: TRBV3-1; CDR3: ASSHGLAGTEDTDTQY
D: .; J: .; V: TRBV27; CDR3: ASSSRQTLYEQY
D: .; J: TRBJ2-3; V: TRBV20-1; CDR3: SAREYLDTQY
D: TRBD2; J: TRBJ2-3; V: TRBV12-3/TRBV12-4; CDR3: ASPFIPVAGGTDTQY
D: TRBD2; J: TRBJ2-2; V: TRBV25-1; CDR3: ASSDPLGGRGTGELF
D: .; J: TRBJ1-1; V: TRBV12-3/TRBV12-4; CDR3: ASSTKLEAF
D: .; J: TRBJ2-3; V: TRBV6-5; CDR3: ASSYSSRASDTQY
D: .; J: TRBJ1-2; V: TRBV3-1; CDR3: ASTELGGNYGYT
D: .; J: TRBJ1-2; V: TRBV5-6; CDR3: ASSLHRNYGYT
D: .; J: TRBJ1-2; V: TRBV18; CDR3: ASSPTGSAQSYGHT
D: TRBD1; J: TRBJ2-7; V: TRBV7-8; CDR3: ASSGQGARHEQY
D: TRBD2; J: TRBJ2-7; V: TRBV20-1; CDR3: SARNLGLAGKRDAYEQY
D: .; J: TRBJ2-1; V: TRBV20-1; CDR3: SARDTERASSYNEQF
D: .; J: TRBJ1-2; V: TRBV10-1; CDR3: ASSVRDSGLLCGYT
D: TRBD2; J: TRBJ2-1; V: TRBV29-1; CDR3: QGLVDNEQF
D: TRBD1; J: TRBJ2-1; V: TRBV6-1; CDR3: ASDPRDRWDNEQF
D: .; J: TRBJ1-4; V: TRBV7-9; CDR3: ASSLLGEKLF
D: .; J: TRBJ2-7; V: TRBV21-1; CDR3: ASSKDISVDEQY
D: .; J: TRBJ2-3; V: TRBV11-1; CDR3: ASSRAGTSTDTQY
D: .; J: TRBJ1-4; V: TRBV12-3/TRBV12-4; CDR3: ASTQDRNNEKLF
D: .; J: TRBJ1-3; V: TRBV28; CDR3: ASSLVGDSGNTIY
D: TRBD2; J: TRBJ2-2; V: TRBV5-1; CDR3: ASSLASGTGELF
D: .; J: TRBJ2-3; V: TRBV7-2; CDR3: ASSLYEEWVTDTQY
D: .; J: TRBJ1-1; V: TRBV20-1; CDR3: SASKGIGNTEAF
D: .; J: TRBJ1-6; V: TRBV28; CDR3: ASRGGVGSPLH
D: .; J: TRBJ2-7; V: TRBV7-9; CDR3: SSSLTYHEQY
D: TRBD2; J: TRBJ2-3; V: TRBV2; CDR3: ASSPSGGWDTQY